This T cell receptor (beta chain) was retrieved from a study of blood T cell repertoires in COVID-19. Across the study: The origin of the acute and convalescent COVID-19 samples was the United States, Italy and Spain.

V gave up 1 base and J gave up 4 bases, with 7 bases separating them. The CDR3 is 13 residues long. Germline V gene sequence: CDR1 LGHDT, CDR2 YNNKEL (reference sequence). TCRdb's table, derived via immunoSEQ multiplex PCR, lists solely in-frame clones and lacks some. The sample has approximately 300,000 clones, 90% seen once. A COVID-19 case had been met by exposed participants during the 2 weeks before study entry. The receptor was derived from a woman aged 25 to 45 who had been exposed to COVID-19. Sequencing was performed on PBMCs or T cells enriched from blood (not recorded which). The chain joins TRBV3-1 (or the pseudogene TRBV3-2) to TRBJ1-1; D possibly corresponds to TRBD1 (5 bases). The CDR3: CASSQVGPTEAFF. As DNA, the CDR3 is TGTGCCAGCAGCCAAGTGGGGCCCACTGAAGCTTTCTTT.